This passage covers 7 T cell receptor beta chains from one sample sequenced in a study of cytomegalovirus exposure and HLA in healthy donors (dated by TCRdb to the late 2010s). Receptors were amplified or captured by the immunoSEQ multiplex PCR assay. As stored in TCRdb, this immuneACCESS dataset retains in-frame rearrangements with V and J assigned. A fraction of the clones does not appear; measured against another copy, unresolved V genes explain less than half of the discrepancy, and the remainder lacks a known reason. This sample lists 300,000 to 350,000 clones; roughly 87% were detected once. The ten largest clonotypes hold around 0.96% of the sample. Material for sequencing was PBMCs. The receptors were gathered from a man under 40 in good health and CMV-seronegative.

V and J are TRBV27 and TRBJ1-5; D is unresolved. Per the germline V gene, CDR1 is MNHEY and CDR2 is SMNVEV (reference sequence). The germline V and J ends were trimmed by 9 bases and 2 bases, with 17 bases remaining between them. The CDR3 length is 15 residues. The CDR3 reads CASRRDTNGNQPQHF. The CDR3 bases are TGTGCCAGTAGAAGAGATACGAACGGCAATCAGCCCCAGCATTTT.

The genes are TRBV18 and TRBJ2-7; a weak D match, TRBD1 (6 bases). Germline V gene lookup returns CDR1 KGHSH and CDR2 LQKENI. CDR3 length: 13 amino acids. Trimming removed 5 bases at V and 5 bases at J, with 13 bases between. Here the CDR3 reads CASSKTGTNEQYF. The CDR3 nucleotides are TGTGCCAGCTCAAAAACCGGGACAAACGAGCAGTACTTC.

This chain connects TRBV4-1 to TRBJ2-6, with D uncertain. In germline, CDR1 is MGHRA, CDR2 YSYEKL. Trimming pared 0 bases from V and 4 bases from J, leaving 7 bases between. The CDR3 has 15 amino acids. The CDR3 sequence: CASSQEGAGANVLTF. The CDR3 DNA reads TGCGCCAGCAGCCAAGAGGGCGCCGGGGCCAACGTCCTGACTTTC.

The CDR3, as DNA: TGTGCCAGCAGTCCCAGGGACAGCTTCATGAACACTGAAGCTTTCTTT. Its translation: CASSPRDSFMNTEAFF. The J gene is TRBJ1-1, the V gene TRBV27; 7 bases line up with TRBD1. J lost 0 bases, V lost 5 bases, and 9 bases had no gene match. The CDR3 totals 16 residues. Germline CDR1 is MNHEY and CDR2 is SMNVEV (reference sequence).

The V gene is TRBV18, the J gene TRBJ2-5; a possible D gene is TRBD2 (6 bases). The CDR3 spans 14 residues. Germline-derived CDR1 and CDR2 are KGHSH and LQKENI. V was shortened by 2 bases and J by 4 bases, with 11 bases between the two germline ends. In DNA form, the CDR3 reads TGTGCCAGCTCACCAAATGGCGGGGTAGAGACCCAGTACTTC. Translating it yields CASSPNGGVETQYF.

V and J are TRBV4-1 and TRBJ1-4; 9 positions agree with TRBD1. The length of the CDR3 is 17 residues. Trimming removed 8 bases from V and 0 bases from J; junction bases left unmatched: 10. The germline gives CDR1 MGHRA, CDR2 YSYEKL. Written as DNA, the CDR3 is TGCGCCAGCGGCACAGGGGGCGTAACCCCAACTAATGAAAAACTGTTTTTT. Translated: CASGTGGVTPTNEKLFF.

V is TRBV6-5 and J is TRBJ1-2; unclear D gene. This CDR3 spans 11 amino acids. The germline V gene encodes CDR1 MNHEY and CDR2 SVGAGI. V was trimmed by 7 bases and J by 6 bases, leaving 9 bases between them. The CDR3: CASKRVDGYTF. DNA for the CDR3: TGTGCCAGCAAGAGAGTTGATGGCTACACCTTC.